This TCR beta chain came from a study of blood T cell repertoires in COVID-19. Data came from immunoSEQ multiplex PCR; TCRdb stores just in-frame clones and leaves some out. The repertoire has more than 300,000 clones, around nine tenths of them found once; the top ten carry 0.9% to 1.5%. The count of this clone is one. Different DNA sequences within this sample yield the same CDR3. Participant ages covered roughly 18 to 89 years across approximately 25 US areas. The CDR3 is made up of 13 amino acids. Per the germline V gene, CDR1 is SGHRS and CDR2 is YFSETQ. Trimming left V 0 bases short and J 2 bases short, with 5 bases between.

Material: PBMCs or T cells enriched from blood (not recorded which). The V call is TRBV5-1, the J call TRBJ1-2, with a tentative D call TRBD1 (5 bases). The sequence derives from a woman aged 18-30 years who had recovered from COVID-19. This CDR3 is CASSLAGNYGYTF. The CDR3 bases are TGCGCCAGCAGCTTGGCAGGGAACTATGGCTACACCTTC.